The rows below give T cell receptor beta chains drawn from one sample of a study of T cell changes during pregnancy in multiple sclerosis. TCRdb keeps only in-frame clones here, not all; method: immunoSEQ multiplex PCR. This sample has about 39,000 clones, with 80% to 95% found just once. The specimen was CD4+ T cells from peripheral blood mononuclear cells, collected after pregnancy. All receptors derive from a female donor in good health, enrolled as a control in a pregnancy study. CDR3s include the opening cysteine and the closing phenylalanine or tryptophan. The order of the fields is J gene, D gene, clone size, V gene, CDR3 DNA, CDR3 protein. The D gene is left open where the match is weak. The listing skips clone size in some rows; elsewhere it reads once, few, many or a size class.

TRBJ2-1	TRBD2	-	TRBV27	TGTGCCAGCAGTTTCCAAACCCGGACTAGCGGGAGATGGGGTGAGCAGTTCTTC	CASSFQTRTSGRWGEQFF
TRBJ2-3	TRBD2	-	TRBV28	TGTGCCAGCAGGGAAGGACTAGCGAGACCCACAGATACGCAGTATTTT	CASREGLARPTDTQYF
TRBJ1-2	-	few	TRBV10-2	TGCGCCAGCACCGCCAGTCCGGGGACTAACTATGGCTACACCTTC	CASTASPGTNYGYTF
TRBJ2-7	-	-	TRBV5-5	TGTGCCAGCAGCTTGACAGGGAAGACCTACGAGCAGTACTTC	CASSLTGKTYEQYF
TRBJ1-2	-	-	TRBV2	TGTGCCAGCAGTGAAGCAGGGAGGTATGGCTACACCTTC	CASSEAGRYGYTF
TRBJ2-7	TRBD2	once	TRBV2	TGTGCCAGCAGCTTGGGGGAGGGTCCCTACGAGCAGTACTTC	CASSLGEGPYEQYF
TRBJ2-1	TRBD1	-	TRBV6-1	TGTGCCAGCACTGGGACAGGGGGTAACAATGAGCAGTTCTTC	CASTGTGGNNEQFF
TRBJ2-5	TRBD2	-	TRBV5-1	TGCGCCAGCAGCTTGGCCGGGACTAGCGTTCCGGAGACCCAGTACTTC	CASSLAGTSVPETQYF
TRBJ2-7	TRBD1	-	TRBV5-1	TGCGCCAGCAGCCCGGAGACAGGGGGATACGAGCAGTACTTC	CASSPETGGYEQYF
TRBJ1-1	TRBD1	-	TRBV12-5	TGTGCTAGTGGTTTGGACCGGACAGGGGCGATGAACACTGAAGCTTTCTTT	CASGLDRTGAMNTEAFF
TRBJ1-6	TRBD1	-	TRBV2	TGTGCCAGGGGGGGACAGGGGGCTTCACCCCTCCACTTT	CARGGQGASPLHF
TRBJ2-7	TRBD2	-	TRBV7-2	TGTGCCAGCACCCTCCCCCCACTAGCGGGAGGTTCCCACGAGCAGTACTTC	CASTLPPLAGGSHEQYF
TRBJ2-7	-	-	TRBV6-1	TGTGCCAGTCCCAGGGGCAGGGACGACGAGCAGTACTTC	CASPRGRDDEQYF
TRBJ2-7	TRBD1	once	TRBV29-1	TGCAGCGCCCGGGACAGGGGATTCGCGCAGTACTTC	CSARDRGFAQYF
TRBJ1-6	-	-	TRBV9	TGTGCCAGCAGCGTACAGGGGCGGGTTGGCAATTCACCCCTCCACTTT	CASSVQGRVGNSPLHF
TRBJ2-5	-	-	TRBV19	TGTGCCAGTAGTATAGATCGCGTGGAGACCCAGTACTTC	CASSIDRVETQYF
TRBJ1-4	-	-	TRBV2	TGTGCCAGCAGTGGTGACCGCGGGGATGAAAAACTGTTTTTT	CASSGDRGDEKLFF
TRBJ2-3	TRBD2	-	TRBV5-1	TGCGCCAGCAGCTTTCGGGGGGCAGATACGCAGTATTTT	CASSFRGADTQYF
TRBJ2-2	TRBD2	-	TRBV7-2	TGTGCCAGCAGCTTGGCGACTAGCGGGCGGGCAGGCGGGGAGCTGTTTTTT	CASSLATSGRAGGELFF
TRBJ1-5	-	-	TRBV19	TGTGCCAGTACAGCACTAACAGGGAGGGGAAGAAATCAGCCCCAGCATTTT	CASTALTGRGRNQPQHF
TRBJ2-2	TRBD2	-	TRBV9	TGTGCCAGCAGCGTTGCCGCGGGGGAGGGGACCGGGGAGCTGTTTTTT	CASSVAAGEGTGELFF
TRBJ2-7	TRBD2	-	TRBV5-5	TGTGCCAGCAGCTTGAGGCCTAGCGGGGGGACTAGCTCCTACGAGCAGTACTTC	CASSLRPSGGTSSYEQYF
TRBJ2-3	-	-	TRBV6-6	TGTGCCAGCAGTTATGACCTATCCCGGGCAGATACGCAGTATTTT	CASSYDLSRADTQYF
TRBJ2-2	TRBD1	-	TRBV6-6	TGTGCCAGCAAGGACAGGGATGTCCGGGAGCTGTTTTTT	CASKDRDVRELFF
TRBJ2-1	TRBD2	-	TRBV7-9	TGTGCCAGCAGCTTAGCGATACTAGCGGGAGGTAGAAATGAGCAGTTCTTC	CASSLAILAGGRNEQFF
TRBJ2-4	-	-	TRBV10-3	TGTGCCATCAGTGCGATACAGGGACGGCTGACCAAAAACATTCAGTACTTC	CAISAIQGRLTKNIQYF
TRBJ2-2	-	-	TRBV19	TGTGCCAGTAGGCCAGGGCGTCGATCGGGTACCGGGGAGCTGTTTTTT	CASRPGRRSGTGELFF
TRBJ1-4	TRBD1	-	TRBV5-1	TGCGCCAGCAGGGGGACAGGGGGTGAAAAACTGTTTTTT	CASRGTGGEKLFF
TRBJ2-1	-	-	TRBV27	TGTGCCAGCAGTCGGAAGACTAGGGGCTCCTACAATGAGCAGTTCTTC	CASSRKTRGSYNEQFF
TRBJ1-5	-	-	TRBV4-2	TGTGCCAGCAGCCCGACCGGGGGCAATCAGCCCCAGCATTTT	CASSPTGGNQPQHF
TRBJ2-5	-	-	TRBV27	TGTGCCAGCAGTGTAAACTCCGGACAGTTCCAAGAGACCCAGTACTTC	CASSVNSGQFQETQYF
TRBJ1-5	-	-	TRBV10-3	TGTGCCATCAGTGAGTCGAAAACTTCAGGGTTGAGTTTCAATCAGCCCCAGCATTTT	CAISESKTSGLSFNQPQHF
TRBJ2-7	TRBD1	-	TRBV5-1	TGCGCCAGCAGCTTGGGGCAGGGGGTCTACGAGCAGTACTTC	CASSLGQGVYEQYF